These 23 T cell receptor beta chains originate from one sample sequenced in a study of memory CD4+ T cells and cytomegalovirus serostatus. Sequencing was performed with immunoSEQ multiplex PCR; in TCRdb, only in-frame clones are kept and a portion is missing. The sample holds under 70,000 clones, about three quarters seen once. The sort gate was single viable CD3+CD4+CD8-CD45RO+ cells for memory CD4+ T cells. The sequencing sample was made of memory CD4+ T cells from blood. The receptors were gathered from an adult in good health and CMV-seronegative.

J is TRBJ2-5 and V is TRBV7-2; 11 bases match TRBD1. CDR3 size: 15 residues. Germline V lookup: CDR1 SGHTA, CDR2 FQGNSA. J lost 5 bases, V lost 4 bases, and 6 bases had no gene match. The CDR3 DNA reads as TGTGCCAGCAGCTCCGGGACAGGGGGAAGTGAGACCCAGTACTTC. Translation: CASSSGTGGSETQYF.

The CDR3: CASSVTGTTEAFF. In DNA form, the CDR3 reads TGTGCCAGCAGCGTTACAGGGACCACTGAAGCTTTCTTT. The genes are TRBV6-1 and TRBJ1-1, with a weak D call TRBD1 (6 bases). The germline V gene encodes CDR1 MNHNS and CDR2 SASEGT. Between the trimmed V and J ends, which lost 6 bases and 4 bases, there was a span of 12 bases. CDR3 length: 13 residues.

This rearrangement joins TRBV27 to TRBJ2-7; no firm D call. This CDR3 is 14 amino acids long. Trimming removed 6 bases from V and 2 bases from J, with 14 bases in between. The germline V gene encodes CDR1 MNHEY and CDR2 SMNVEV (reference sequence). CDR3 nucleotides: TGTGCCAGCAGAGACACGCGGCTGGCCTACGAGCAGTACTTC. It yields the protein CASRDTRLAYEQYF.

This chain joins TRBV7-3 and TRBJ2-1, with 10 bases identical to TRBD1. The J segment lost 4 bases and the V segment lost 5 bases, leaving 11 bases of the junction unmatched. The CDR3 totals 17 residues. Germline V gene sequence: CDR1 SGHTA, CDR2 FQGTGA. In DNA form, the CDR3 reads TGTGCCAGCAGCCCCCATTCGCCGGGACAGGGGTACAATGAGCAGTTCTTC. This gives the protein CASSPHSPGQGYNEQFF.

The chain couples TRBV21-1 to TRBJ1-3. TRBV21-1 is a listed pseudogene. The CDR3 has 13 amino acids. CDR3 DNA: TGTGCCATAAGCCCATTCTCTGGAAACACCATATATTTT. Its translation is CAISPFSGNTIYF.

In its sample, this clone was seen once. The chain has TRBV27 and TRBJ2-1; D possibly matches TRBD1 or TRBD2 (5 bases each). CDR1 is MNHEY and CDR2 is SMNVEV in the germline V gene (reference sequence). Between the trimmed V and J ends, which lost 2 bases and 6 bases, there was a span of 11 bases. The CDR3 covers 14 residues. CDR3 DNA sequence: TGTGCCAGCAGTTTAAATGGTGGGACCAATGAGCAGTTCTTC. It translates to CASSLNGGTNEQFF.

This clone appeared a few times. This chain connects TRBV11-3 to TRBJ2-5; 11 bases are shared with TRBD2. Germline trimming cut 0 bases from V and 3 bases from J; bases unmatched to any gene: 6. Germline V lookup: CDR1 SGHNT, CDR2 YENEEA. The CDR3 is 17 amino acids. The CDR3 DNA sequence: TGTGCCAGCAGCTTAGATGTAACTAGCGGGAGTAAAGAGACCCAGTACTTC. This sequence encodes CASSLDVTSGSKETQYF.

This clone occurred once. This CDR3 is CATSMNTEAFF. The CDR3 bases are TGTGCCACCTCAATGAACACTGAAGCTTTCTTT. The chain has TRBV19 and TRBJ1-1, with no clear D. This CDR3 contains 11 residues. Germline CDR1 reads LNHDA; CDR2 reads SQIVND (reference sequence). Trimming removed 10 bases from V and 0 bases from J, with 6 bases in between.

V usage is TRBV6-1 and J usage is TRBJ1-2; possibly TRBD1 for D (6 bases). Trimming left V 6 bases short and J 6 bases short, with 14 bases between. The CDR3 has 13 amino acids. CDR1 and CDR2 (germline): MNHNS, SASEGT. The CDR3 DNA sequence: TGTGCCAGCAGGAAGACAGGAAACGATGGCTACACCTTC. It encodes CASRKTGNDGYTF.

V and J are TRBV6-5 and TRBJ2-7; TRBD1 aligns across 10 bases. The V segment lost 7 bases and the J segment 7 bases; nucleotides outside the gene matches: 10. Looked up from germline, CDR1 is MNHEY and CDR2 is SVGAGI. The CDR3 runs to 14 residues. CDR3 amino acids: CASMGMTGGEEQYF. DNA for the CDR3: TGTGCCAGCATGGGGATGACAGGGGGCGAAGAGCAGTACTTC.

The rearrangement links TRBV9 to TRBJ2-7, with a tentative D call TRBD1 (6 bases). In germline, CDR1 is SGDLS, CDR2 YYNGEE. The CDR3 spans 15 residues. Trimming took off 3 bases at V and 3 bases at J, with 16 bases between the two ends. The CDR3 region is CASSANPTGSYEQYF. The CDR3, as DNA: TGTGCCAGCAGCGCCAACCCGACAGGAAGCTACGAGCAGTACTTC.

The chain is built from TRBV19 and TRBJ1-2, with TRBD1 matching over 9 bases. The J segment lost 4 bases and the V segment lost 2 bases, leaving 2 bases of the junction unmatched. Germline CDR1 and CDR2: LNHDA and SQIVND (reference sequence). CDR3 size: 14 residues. The CDR3 sequence is CASSISTGGYGYTF. The DNA of the CDR3 is TGTGCCAGTAGTATATCGACAGGGGGCTATGGCTACACCTTC.

V gene TRBV7-8 combines with J gene TRBJ1-4, with 10 bases aligning to TRBD1. V dropped 3 bases and J dropped 6; count of bases not matched to a gene: 1. CDR1 SGHVS and CDR2 FQNEAQ come from the germline V gene. This CDR3 region has 14 residues. The CDR3 coding sequence is TGTGCCAGCAGCTTCGACAGGGGGCATGAAAAACTGTTTTTT. Its translation: CASSFDRGHEKLFF.

The V gene is TRBV7-6, the J gene TRBJ2-1; 11 positions agree with TRBD2. In germline, CDR1 is SGHVS, CDR2 FNYEAQ. This CDR3 spans 15 amino acids. Trimming removed 3 bases from V and 4 bases from J; junction bases left unmatched: 2. The CDR3 protein is CASSLGLAVYNEQFF. CDR3 DNA: TGTGCCAGCAGCTTGGGACTAGCGGTATACAATGAGCAGTTCTTC. The whole variable domain, remainder taken from reference TRBV7-6 and TRBJ2-1, is GAGVSQSPRYKVTKRGQDVALRCDPISGHVSLYWYRQALGQGPEFLTYFNYEAQQDKSGLPNDRFSAERPEGSISTLTIQRTEQRDSAMYRCASSLGLAVYNEQFFGPGTRLTVL.

In this sample, this clone turned up once. This chain connects TRBV6-1 to TRBJ1-5; D might be TRBD1 (5 bases). The CDR3 runs 18 residues. Germline V gene lookup returns CDR1 MNHNS and CDR2 SASEGT. With 4 bases removed from V and 4 bases from J, the gap between germline ends came to 23 bases. The CDR3 reads CASSGSGGVQVRNQPQHF. The CDR3 DNA sequence: TGTGCCAGCAGTGGAAGCGGGGGGGTACAGGTGAGGAATCAGCCCCAGCATTTT.

CDR3 sequence reads: CASSLGFTGYEQYF. The CDR3 nucleotides read TGTGCCAGCAGTTTAGGATTTACAGGCTACGAGCAGTACTTC. The genes are TRBV28 and TRBJ2-7; maybe TRBD1 (5 bases). The CDR3 length is 14 residues. Germline V gene lookup returns CDR1 MDHEN and CDR2 SYDVKM. Trimming cost V 2 bases and J 3 bases, with 11 bases left between them.

The rearrangement uses TRBV6-1 and TRBJ2-7; possible D gene TRBD2, 5 bases. This CDR3 is 13 amino acids long. CDR1 is MNHNS and CDR2 is SASEGT in the germline V gene. The V end was cut by 7 bases, the J end by 0 bases, with 10 bases between. This CDR3 is CASTMGSSYEQYF. In DNA, the CDR3 is TGTGCCAGCACTATGGGGAGCTCCTACGAGCAGTACTTC.

This sequence joins TRBV18 and TRBJ2-7; D may be TRBD2 (6 bases). The CDR3 covers 14 residues. V was pared by 3 bases and J by 0 bases, with 9 bases between. Germline V gene lookup returns CDR1 KGHSH and CDR2 LQKENI. The CDR3 protein is CASSPRRDSYEQYF. CDR3 bases: TGTGCCAGCTCACCTAGGCGGGACTCCTACGAGCAGTACTTC.

The rearrangement uses TRBV6-1 and TRBJ2-5, with TRBD2 matching 11 bases. The CDR3 is 17 residues long. Germline V gives CDR1 MNHNS, CDR2 SASEGT. V shed 2 bases and J 5 bases; nucleotides not matched to a gene: 10. Here the CDR3 reads CASSESRVAGGGETQYF. CDR3 nucleotide sequence: TGTGCCAGCAGTGAAAGTCGTGTAGCGGGAGGGGGGGAGACCCAGTACTTC.

The chain links TRBV2 to TRBJ2-1; D might be TRBD2 (6 bases). Trimming shortened V by 6 bases and J by 5 bases, and 20 bases separated the two germline ends. CDR1 SNHLY and CDR2 FYNNEI come from the germline V gene. This CDR3 contains 16 residues. This CDR3 is CASRPMGGSRNNEQFF. The DNA for the CDR3 is TGTGCCAGCAGGCCGATGGGGGGTAGCAGAAACAATGAGCAGTTCTTC. Filled out from reference TRBV2 and TRBJ2-1, the complete variable domain reads EPEVTQTPSHQVTQMGQEVILRCVPISNHLYFYWYRQILGQKVEFLVSFYNNEISEKSEIFDDQFSVERPDGSNFTLKIRSTKLEDSAMYFCASRPMGGSRNNEQFFGPGTRLTVL.

To note about this clone: Other DNA sequences in this sample translate to the same CDR3. V usage is TRBV27 and J usage is TRBJ2-1; 9 nucleotides agree with TRBD2. This CDR3 has 15 amino acids. Germline V gene sequence: CDR1 MNHEY, CDR2 SMNVEV (reference sequence). Germline trimming cut 6 bases from V and 3 bases from J; bases unmatched to any gene: 6. CDR3 region: CASSRAGGGYNEQFF. CDR3 bases: TGTGCCAGCAGCCGAGCGGGAGGCGGCTACAATGAGCAGTTCTTC.

The CDR3 region has the DNA TGCGCCAGCAGCTCAGAGGACAGCCTAAGGATCTACAATGAGCAGTTCTTC. This codes for CASSSEDSLRIYNEQFF. V usage is TRBV5-1 and J usage is TRBJ2-1; a weak D match, TRBD1 (6 bases). Germline CDR1 is SGHRS and CDR2 is YFSETQ. V lost 3 bases and J lost 3, with 19 bases in between. The CDR3 is 17 amino acids.

The rearrangement joins TRBV30 to TRBJ2-5; the match to TRBD2 covers 11 bases. CDR1 is GTSNPN and CDR2 is SVGIG in the germline V gene (reference sequence). Germline trimming cut 0 bases from V and 4 bases from J; bases unmatched to any gene: 7. The CDR3 has 16 residues. The CDR3 region is CAWSVGLAGGGETQYF. The CDR3 DNA is TGTGCCTGGAGTGTAGGGCTAGCGGGAGGAGGAGAGACCCAGTACTTC. The full variable domain, with the rest looked up from reference TRBV30 and TRBJ2-5, is SQTIHQWPATLVQPVGSPLSLECTVEGTSNPNLYWYRQAAGRGLQLLFYSVGIGQISSEVPQNLSASRPQDRQFILSSKKLLLSDSGFYLCAWSVGLAGGGETQYFGPGTRLLVL.